A single sample is the source of the 13 T cell receptor beta chains below, sequenced in a study of T cells in Graves' hyperthyroidism and ophthalmopathy. TCR beta CDR3 region amplification was performed from RNA transcripts. The TCR CDR3 first-round RT-PCR relied on the HTBI primer set. TCRdb reanalysed the multiplex PCR reads using MiXCR and keeps one entry per CDR3 protein. The repertoire has nearly 250,000 distinct CDR3 sequences, roughly 22% of them found once; the top ten carry about 40%. The sample was blood. The receptors shown here come from a woman in her thirties or forties with Graves' ophthalmopathy.

This clonotype was seen repeatedly, ten times or more. The chain uses TRBV7-2 and TRBJ2-7; 9 bases map to TRBD2. This CDR3 is 14 amino acids long. In germline, CDR1 is SGHTA, CDR2 FQGNSA. The J segment lost 4 bases and the V segment lost 4 bases, leaving 5 bases of the junction unmatched. The CDR3 region is CASSSGLALYEQYF. CDR3 bases: TGTGCCAGCAGCTCGGGACTAGCCTTGTACGAGCAGTACTTC.

This clonotype was found many times. The chain has TRBV12-3 or TRBV12-4 and TRBJ1-2, with 8 bases identical to TRBD1. Trimming at V came to 6 bases and at J to 4 bases, leaving 7 bases not matched to a gene. The CDR3 consists of 14 residues. The CDR3 spells CASSGQGLGYGYTF. CDR3 coding DNA: TGTGCCAGCAGCGGACAGGGACTTGGCTATGGCTACACCTTC.

This clonotype was seen many times. The chain combines TRBV28 with TRBJ1-1; D unclear. The V and J ends lost 3 bases and 0 bases respectively, with 8 bases between them. CDR1 is MDHEN, CDR2 SYDVKM, per germline. The CDR3 loop spans 14 amino acids. In nucleotides, the CDR3 is TGTGCCAGCAGTTTGAGCCCAGTGAACACTGAAGCTTTCTTT. Translation: CASSLSPVNTEAFF.

At least ten counts were recorded for this clonotype. The chain uses TRBV20-1 and TRBJ1-2; 7 bases are shared with TRBD1. V shed 6 bases and J 0 bases; nucleotides not matched to a gene: 10. The CDR3 contains 15 residues. The germline gives CDR1 DFQATT, CDR2 SNEGSKA (reference sequence). CDR3 region: CSASPGGSANYGYTF. In DNA, the CDR3 is TGCAGTGCCAGCCCAGGGGGGTCAGCTAACTATGGCTACACCTTC.

Ten or more counts support this clonotype. The J gene is TRBJ2-5, the V gene TRBV27, with 9 bases that match TRBD1. The CDR3 is 17 residues long. The V segment lost 3 bases and the J segment 4 bases; nucleotides outside the gene matches: 12. Germline V gene sequence: CDR1 MNHEY, CDR2 SMNVEV (reference sequence). CDR3 in DNA: TGTGCCAGCAGTTTCCTTAGGACAGGGGCAAAGAGAGAGACCCAGTACTTC. Translated, it gives CASSFLRTGAKRETQYF.

This clonotype was observed at least ten times. This sequence joins TRBV24-1 and TRBJ1-1; D is unresolved. Trimming left V 5 bases short and J 5 bases short, with 5 bases between. Germline-derived CDR1 and CDR2 are KGHDR and SFDVKD. The CDR3 has 11 residues. The CDR3 sequence: CATSGGTEAFF. In nucleotides, the CDR3 is TGTGCCACCAGTGGGGGTACTGAAGCTTTCTTT.

As regards this clonotype: A read error may produce the germline difference seen at one junction end. The chain recombines TRBV6-5 with TRBJ2-1, with D uncertain. CDR3 length: 15 residues. The germline gives CDR1 MNHEY, CDR2 SVGAGI. CDR3 residues: CASSYGRVSYNDQFF. The CDR3 DNA reads as TGTGCCAGCAGTTACGGACGAGTCTCCTACAATGATCAGTTCTTC.

The chain links TRBV10-3 to TRBJ2-2; no clear D. Germline V gene data show CDR1 as ENHRY and CDR2 as SYGVKD. Trimming left V 6 bases short and J 3 bases short, with 11 bases between. The CDR3 runs to 14 residues. CDR3 bases: TGTGCCATCAGCCGATACTCGGACACCGGGGAGCTGTTTTTT. Its protein is CAISRYSDTGELFF.

This clonotype was seen many times. This chain uses TRBV18 with TRBJ1-1; D is possibly TRBD1 (6 bases). The CDR3 spans 13 residues. Germline V CDR1 and CDR2: KGHSH, LQKENI. V lost 2 bases and J 11 bases, leaving 15 bases between the germline ends. The CDR3 here is CASSPGQKTGAFF. The DNA of the CDR3 is TGTGCCAGCTCACCAGGACAGAAGACCGGGGCTTTCTTT.

This clonotype was observed at least ten times. The chain employs TRBV18 and TRBJ2-7; D may be TRBD1 (5 bases). The CDR3 runs to 13 residues. The germline V and J ends were trimmed by 3 bases and 5 bases, with 11 bases remaining between them. Germline values: CDR1 KGHSH, CDR2 LQKENI. The CDR3: CASSPEGADEQYF. For the CDR3, the DNA is TGTGCCAGCTCACCGGAAGGGGCGGACGAGCAGTACTTC.

This clonotype was detected ten times or more. The V and J genes are TRBV15 and TRBJ1-2; 7 nucleotides match TRBD1. Looked up from germline, CDR1 is LNHNV and CDR2 is YYDKDF (reference sequence). V was clipped by 0 bases and J by 2 bases; unmatched bases: 3. The CDR3 consists of 15 residues. This chain's CDR3 is CATSREQGWNYGYTF. As DNA, the CDR3 is TGTGCCACCAGCAGAGAACAGGGGTGGAACTATGGCTACACCTTC.

This clonotype was recorded at least ten times. J is TRBJ1-1 and V is TRBV6-5; 9 positions agree with TRBD1. Germline V gene data show CDR1 as MNHEY and CDR2 as SVGAGI. Trimming took 10 bases from V and 0 from J; bases not matched to a gene: 6. CDR3 length equals 14 residues. The CDR3 region is CAIGDRALNTEAFF. CDR3 sequence (DNA): TGTGCCATTGGGGACAGGGCCTTGAACACTGAAGCTTTCTTT.

This rearrangement joins TRBV6-1 to TRBJ2-7, with D perhaps TRBD2 (5 bases). Trimming shortened V by 5 bases and J by 2 bases, and 10 bases separated the two germline ends. Germline V gene sequence: CDR1 MNHNS, CDR2 SASEGT. CDR3 length: 13 residues. Here the CDR3 DNA reads TGTGCCAGCAGTAGGGAGTATACCTACGAGCAGTACTTC. Translated: CASSREYTYEQYF.